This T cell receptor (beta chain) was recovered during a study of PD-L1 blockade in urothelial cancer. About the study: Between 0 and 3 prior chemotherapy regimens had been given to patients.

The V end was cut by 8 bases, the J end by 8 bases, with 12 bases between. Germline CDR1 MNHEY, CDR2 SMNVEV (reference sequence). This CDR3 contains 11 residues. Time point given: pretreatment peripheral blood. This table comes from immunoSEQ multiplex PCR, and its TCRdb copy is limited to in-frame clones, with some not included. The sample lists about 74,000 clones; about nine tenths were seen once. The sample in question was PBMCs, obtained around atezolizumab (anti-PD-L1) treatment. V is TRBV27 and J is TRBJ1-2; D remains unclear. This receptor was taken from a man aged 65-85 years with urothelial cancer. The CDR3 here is CASLSGEGYTF. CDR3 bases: TGTGCCAGCCTTAGCGGGGAAGGCTACACCTTC.